This T cell receptor (beta chain) derives from a study of beta chain features in type 1 diabetes. General study findings and limits: Insertions were fewer and deletions more numerous at VDJ junctions in type 1 diabetes patients.

Comment on this clone: What it binds is not known.

Germline assignment: CDR1 MNHEY and CDR2 SVGAGI. V lost 5 bases, J lost 4 bases, and 9 bases stayed unmatched. The CDR3 loop spans 15 amino acids. Expressed TCRB transcripts were sequenced after all isolated RNA was converted to cDNA. The study sequenced naive, central memory and regulatory T cell samples to an average of about 3.6 million reads. TCRdb's copy holds only in-frame clones and misses some; the assay was immunoSEQ multiplex PCR. The sample has about 9,200 clones, about four fifths seen once. The J gene is TRBJ2-7, the V gene TRBV6-5, with TRBD1 identical over 9 bases. Sequencing was done on a sample of Tregs from blood. This receptor was taken from a woman aged 18-29 years in good health. CDR3 in amino acids: CASSRRGQGHYEQYF. CDR3 bases: TGTGCCAGCAGTCGGCGGGGACAGGGCCATTACGAGCAGTACTTC.